This TCR beta chain was captured in a study of T cell changes during pregnancy in multiple sclerosis (dated by TCRdb to the late 2010s). Concerning the study at large: In women with multiple sclerosis, the researchers looked at how the T cell repertoire shifted as pregnancy progressed.

Preparation of the library involved the immunoSEQ multiplex PCR assay. Imported from immuneACCESS, the table was reduced by TCRdb to in-frame sequences with V and J called. These copies leave out some clones; in studies compared against another copy, an unresolved V gene accounts for under half, and the cause of the remainder is not known. The sample includes around 70,000 clones, with about 92% observed a single time. The ten largest clones represent 2% to 2.5% of the sample. Comment on this clone: The target of this receptor is not known. Per-nucleotide qualities are absent, and no much larger clonotype sits a single base away.

The origin of this receptor is a female donor with multiple sclerosis, enrolled in a pregnancy study. Sequencing was performed on peripheral blood, taken before pregnancy.

The CDR3 reads as follows: CASSVGRAYGYTF. The bases read TGTGCCAGCAGCGTAGGCAGGGCCTATGGCTACACCTTC. This sequence uses TRBV9 and TRBJ1-2; the D region possibly corresponds to TRBD1 (5 bases align). V is pared back by 0 bases and J by 4 bases, with 7 bases lying between the germline termini. According to the germline V gene, CDR1 reads SGDLS and CDR2 reads YYNGEE. Including the terminal cysteine and phenylalanine, the CDR3 comprises 13 residues. This entry keeps only the CDR3 DNA: 39 bases, framed from base 1.